This paragraph reports one T cell receptor (beta chain). Its specificity is unknown. The data originate from a study of siplizumab effects on memory and regulatory T cells. Overall study findings and caveats: Alloreactive sequences tracing back to unstimulated CD4+ memory cells were significantly reduced by siplizumab. No more than a minor fraction of alloreactive clones could be traced back to unstimulated subsets. Memory cells seemed less diverse than naive T cells, which also seemed major contributors to the alloresponse.

Trimming cost V 5 bases and J 2 bases, with 14 bases left between them. The CDR3 has 15 residues. Germline V gene lookup returns CDR1 SGHAT and CDR2 FQNNGV. Assays were performed on about 97,000 TCR templates per sample. Method: immunoSEQ multiplex PCR; TCRdb's copy keeps in-frame clones and lacks some. The sample includes about 110,000 clones, over 85% of them seen just once. The chain couples TRBV11-2 to TRBJ2-3, with a tentative D call TRBD1 (6 bases). The source is a human donor in good health. The sequenced sample consisted of CD4+ T cells sorted from blood. The CDR3 here is CASSRLGGHTDTQYF. The DNA of the CDR3 is TGTGCCAGCAGCCGCCTAGGGGGACACACAGATACGCAGTATTTT.